One TCR beta chain is described in this entry. This entry comes from a study of blood T cell repertoires in COVID-19. Study-wide background: Sites across the United States, Italy and Spain contributed samples from acute and convalescent COVID-19. T cells, B-cell-depleted T cells, or PBMCs supplied cDNA or gDNA.

Germline V lookup: CDR1 KGHSH, CDR2 LQKENI. This CDR3 has 13 amino acids. The V and J ends lost 0 bases and 4 bases respectively, with 6 bases between them. Per the original methods: The assay estimated nucleated cells by amplifying reference gene primers. Clones were sequenced by immunoSEQ multiplex PCR, and TCRdb holds only the in-frame ones, with some missing. For V, J and clone size, that table is used; D and trimming come from the DNA. Of under 130,000 clones listed, almost 90% are singletons. The sequencing input was peripheral blood. The sequence was collected from a human donor in a cohort sampled during active COVID-19. The chain uses TRBV18 and TRBJ1-1; no firm D call. The CDR3 DNA is TGTGCCAGCTCACCACCGCTATCCACTGAAGCTTTCTTT. It encodes CASSPPLSTEAFF.